This record looks at one T cell receptor beta chain sequence and its context. Here immunoSEQ multiplex PCR was the method, and the copy in TCRdb shows in-frame clones only, minus some. The table includes 2,000 to 2,500 clones, roughly 81% detected once. This CDR3 comprises 17 residues. Germline CDR1 SGHDN, CDR2 FVKESK. The ends were cut back, 5 bases at V and 2 bases at J, with 21 bases in the middle. Sample treatment: preoperative locoregional IRX-2 cytokine immunotherapy. Samples came from a phase Ib trial of preoperative locoregional IRX-2 cytokine immunotherapy. The data originate from a study of preoperative IRX-2 immunotherapy in early breast cancer.

V usage is TRBV14 and J usage is TRBJ2-5, with D perhaps matching TRBD2 (7 bases). The sequencing here drew on tumor tissue, taken before IRX-2 immunotherapy. The TCR was taken from a human donor with breast cancer. The CDR3 spells CASSGPGGGRPQETQYF. Written as DNA, the CDR3 is TGTGCCAGCAGCGGCCCCGGGGGCGGGAGACCACAAGAGACCCAGTACTTC.